This TCR beta chain stems from a study of T cells in Graves' hyperthyroidism and ophthalmopathy. Study-wide background: The authors collected peripheral blood at initial diagnosis, before any treatment.

The TCR beta CDR3 regions underwent amplification using RNA transcripts as the source. The HTBI primer set served for first-round RT-PCR of the TCR CDR3. From the multiplex PCR reads, TCRdb called clonotypes with MiXCR, one entry per CDR3 protein. The table lists under 350,000 distinct CDR3 sequences, roughly an eighth of them singletons. The study enrolled patients aged 18 to 65 with newly diagnosed hyperthyroidism of under 2 months' duration. Clinical symptoms, serum thyroxine and TRAb, thyroid ultrasound and orbital computed tomography together formed the diagnostic basis. This clonotype appeared many times. Looked up from germline, CDR1 is ENHRY and CDR2 is SYGVKD. This CDR3 has 15 amino acids. J lost 7 bases, V lost 0 bases, and 5 bases had no gene match.

This TCR derives from a woman aged 35 to 49 with Graves' hyperthyroidism. Sequenced sample: blood. This chain links TRBV10-3 with TRBJ1-5, with 8 bases lining up with TRBD1. The CDR3 reads CAISESDRAGQPQHF. CDR3 coding DNA: TGTGCCATCAGTGAGTCGGACAGGGCAGGGCAGCCCCAGCATTTT.